This T cell receptor (beta chain) was captured by sequencing in a study of blood T cell repertoires in COVID-19 (dated by TCRdb to between 2020 and 2021). Regarding the complete study: Collaborator samples came from the United States, Italy and Spain and covered acute and convalescent phases of COVID-19. The repertoires were released in a freely available public database intended as a resource for research on the immune response to SARS-CoV-2. The sample metadata nearly always contained a de-identified subject ID, COVID-19 status, age in years and sex. Subjects who had been exposed to COVID-19, were actively infected with it, or had recovered from it provided the deeply sampled blood TCRbeta repertoires that made up the dataset. Samples were obtained from the ongoing ImmuneRACE study (first 160 participants) and from 950 to 1,500 subjects provided by 6 global collaborators. The material from the prospective study consisted of cDNA or gDNA derived from T cells, B-cell-depleted T cells, or PBMCs. HLA class I and class II types, where available, came from metadata supplied by the sample provider rather than from assay-based typing.

TCRbeta CDR3 regions were amplified from genomic DNA using the immunoSEQ Assay, a bias-controlled multiplex PCR. As for the authors' bioinformatics: Within the assay, amplification of reference gene primers was used to estimate how many nucleated cells each sample contained. To quantify the absolute abundance of each unique TCRbeta CDR3 rearrangement, sequence reads were collapsed and filtered. For each sample, productive Simpson clonality was calculated by taking the square root of Simpson's diversity index across productive rearrangements. Not all clones reach the TCRdb copy of this immuneACCESS table, which keeps in-frame sequences only. Checked studies attribute under half of the gap to unresolved V genes and leave the rest unexplained. V, J and clone size are those of that table, while D and trimming were read from the DNA. This sample has roughly 200,000 clones in its table, and roughly 84% of those were observed once. The ten largest account for around 21% of the sample.

Measured from the cysteine to the phenylalanine, the CDR3 is 13 residues long. The entry retains the CDR3 DNA only, 39 bases that are in frame from base 1. V is cut by 5 bases and J by 2 bases, and the space between the germline ends is 8 bases. The germline V gene (reference sequence) gives CDR1 as LNHNV and CDR2 as YYDKDF. The paper's findings and limits, for the study overall: The quantity of clinical and demographic metadata differed by source and by participant and was supplied without curation.

As to this clone: Its antigen specificity is not known. No per-base quality is available; no much larger clone lies one base away.

Collaborating institutions collected whole blood in K2EDTA tubes following their own protocols. For TCRbeta analysis, collaborators shipped samples in one of three forms: frozen whole blood, isolated PBMCs, or DNA extracted from either of those sample types. This receptor was obtained from a human donor in a cohort sampled during active COVID-19. The rearrangement combines TRBV15 with TRBJ2-3, with the D gene too uncertain to name. The specimen sequenced was peripheral blood. This receptor has the CDR3 CATSSQDTDTQYF. In nucleotide form, the sequence is TGTGCCACCAGCTCCCAGGACACAGATACGCAGTATTTT.